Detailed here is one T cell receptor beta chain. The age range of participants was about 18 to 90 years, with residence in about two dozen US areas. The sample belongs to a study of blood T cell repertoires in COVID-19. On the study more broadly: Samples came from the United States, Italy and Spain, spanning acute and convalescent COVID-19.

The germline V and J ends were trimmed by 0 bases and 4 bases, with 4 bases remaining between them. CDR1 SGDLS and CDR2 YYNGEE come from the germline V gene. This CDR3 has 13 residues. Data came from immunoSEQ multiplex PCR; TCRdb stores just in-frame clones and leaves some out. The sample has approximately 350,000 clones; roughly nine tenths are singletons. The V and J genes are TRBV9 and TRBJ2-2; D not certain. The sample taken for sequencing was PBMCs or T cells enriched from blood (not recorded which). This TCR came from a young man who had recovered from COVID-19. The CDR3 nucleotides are TGTGCCAGCAGCGTAGACTTCACCGGGGAGCTGTTTTTT. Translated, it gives CASSVDFTGELFF.